The 23 T cell receptor beta chains below come from one sample, sequenced in a study of low-dose radiotherapy and immunotherapy resistance in tumors. This sample's time point: after trial treatment. Specified treatment: LDRT plus nivolumab, ipilimumab, low-dose cyclophosphamide and aspirin (RACIN trial). Priming of first-strand cDNA relied on TRAV- and TRBV-specific primers (covering alpha and beta chains). The authors amplified TCRs for 20 PCR cycles with a constant-region primer and a V-primer adapter. TCRdb passed the reads through MiXCR, listing each CDR3 protein once. The repertoire has 39,000 or so distinct CDR3 sequences, 20% to 25% of them found once; the top ten carry approximately 8.3%. Here the sequenced sample was PBMCs, taken after low-dose radiotherapy plus immunotherapy. All receptors derive from a female donor with ovarian cancer.

This clonotype was seen repeatedly, ten times or more. The chain uses TRBV20-1 and TRBJ2-1; TRBD2 aligns across 11 bases. This CDR3 has 14 residues. CDR1 is DFQATT, CDR2 SNEGSKA, per germline (reference sequence). V shed 3 bases and J 6 bases; nucleotides not matched to a gene: 4. The CDR3 nucleotides read TGCAGTGCTAGGACTAGCGGGATGGGCAATGAGCAGTTCTTC. It is translated as CSARTSGMGNEQFF.

In this sample, this clonotype turned up a few times. This chain joins TRBV9 and TRBJ2-1; 8 bases align to TRBD1. V was clipped by 3 bases and J by 2 bases; unmatched bases: 4. The CDR3 spans 15 residues. Germline V gene sequence: CDR1 SGDLS, CDR2 YYNGEE. In DNA, the CDR3 is TGTGCCAGCAGCGAGACAGGGGCCCCCTACAATGAGCAGTTCTTC. It translates to CASSETGAPYNEQFF.

This clonotype came up a few times. V gene TRBV24-1 combines with J gene TRBJ1-5, with D unclear. Per the germline V gene, CDR1 is KGHDR and CDR2 is SFDVKD. The CDR3 runs to 15 residues. V lost 7 bases and J lost 3, with 15 bases in between. The CDR3 coding sequence is TGTGCCACCAGCCCCCGAGGGAGCTCCAATCAGCCCCAGCATTTT. This gives the protein CATSPRGSSNQPQHF.

This clonotype was detected many times. The chain is built from TRBV5-1 and TRBJ2-7, with D maybe TRBD2 (6 bases). This CDR3 has 17 residues. V was shortened by 8 bases and J by 5 bases, with 29 bases between the two germline ends. CDR1 is SGHRS and CDR2 is YFSETQ in the germline V gene. The CDR3 region has the DNA TGCGCCAGTCAAGCTTGGGTTCCGGGACTGGGGAGGAACGAGCAGTACTTC. Amino acid sequence: CASQAWVPGLGRNEQYF.

This clonotype was seen a few times. The rearrangement joins TRBV16 to TRBJ2-7; no reliable D call. This CDR3 region has 13 residues. Germline CDR1 and CDR2: KGHSY and FQNENV. Trimming removed 0 bases from V and 6 bases from J, with 9 bases in between. The CDR3 spells CASSQSSVGEQYF. CDR3 sequence (DNA): TGTGCCAGCAGCCAATCGTCGGTGGGCGAGCAGTACTTC.

This clonotype was picked up many times. The chain recombines TRBV6-2 or TRBV6-3 with TRBJ1-1; TRBD1 might be the D (6 bases). The ends were cut back, 5 bases at V and 5 bases at J, with 15 bases in the middle. This CDR3 contains 14 residues. Germline CDR1 and CDR2: MNHEY and SVGEGT. The CDR3 coding sequence is TGTGCCAGCAGTGTCATACAGGGCGATACTGAAGCTTTCTTT. Amino acid sequence: CASSVIQGDTEAFF.

The table lists this clonotype with many counts. The chain combines TRBV12-5 with TRBJ2-1, with TRBD1 matching 11 bases. Looked up from germline, CDR1 is LGHNT and CDR2 is FRNRAP. J lost 4 bases, V lost 0 bases, and 5 bases had no gene match. CDR3 length: 17 residues. The CDR3 reads CASGLVLGTGGYNEQFF. CDR3 DNA sequence: TGTGCTAGTGGTTTGGTACTTGGGACAGGGGGTTACAATGAGCAGTTCTTC.

This clonotype has ten or more counts. The junction departs from the called germline gene at one end, perhaps through a read error. The J gene is TRBJ2-4, the V gene TRBV7-7; the D is unclear. Per germline, CDR1 SSHAT and CDR2 FNYEAQ (reference sequence). The CDR3 totals 9 residues. DNA for the CDR3: TGTGCTAGCAGCTTAGCTTGGTACTTC. This codes for CASSLAWYF. Together with reference TRBV7-7 and TRBJ2-4, the CDR3 gives the full variable domain: GAGVSQSPRYKVTKRGQDVTLRCDPISSHATLYWYQQALGQGPEFLTYFNYEAQPDKSGLPSDRFSAERPEGSISTLTIQRTEQRDSAMYRCASSLAWYFGAGTRLSVL.

The chain employs TRBV18 and TRBJ2-1, with D perhaps matching TRBD2 (6 bases). V lost 4 bases and J lost 9, with 10 bases in between. There are 12 residues in the CDR3. The germline CDR1 and CDR2 sequences are KGHSH and LQKENI. The CDR3 nucleotides are TGTGCCAGCTCACTCAGGGAGGTTGAGCAGTTCTTC. It specifies CASSLREVEQFF.

This chain connects TRBV18 to TRBJ2-7, with 9 bases lining up with TRBD1. V lost 5 bases and J lost 3; bases outside the gene matches: 11. The germline V gene has CDR1 KGHSH and CDR2 LQKENI. The CDR3 has 16 residues. In DNA, the CDR3 is TGTGCCAGCTCAGGCCGGGACAGGGATTTAAACTACGAGCAGTACTTC. It yields the protein CASSGRDRDLNYEQYF.

This clonotype occurred many times. In nucleotides, the CDR3 is TGTGCCAGCTCAGCCAATCCCGGGGTTCCTAACTATGGCTACACCTTC. It is translated as CASSANPGVPNYGYTF. This sequence joins TRBV18 and TRBJ1-2; no reliable D call. The germline V gene encodes CDR1 KGHSH and CDR2 LQKENI. Trimming stripped 5 bases from V and 0 bases from J, with 16 bases between. This CDR3 comprises 16 residues.

This clonotype was picked up many times. Relative to the germline gene, one junction end is altered; a read error may explain this. The J gene is TRBJ2-1, the V gene TRBV20-1; perhaps TRBD2 as D (6 bases). This CDR3 has 15 residues. Germline V lookup: CDR1 DFQATT, CDR2 SNEGSKA (reference sequence). CDR3 sequence (DNA): TGCAGTGCTAGAGATATTCTAGCGTACTACGATGAGCAGTTCTTC. This codes for CSARDILAYYDEQFF.

This clonotype has a count of ten or more. The chain employs TRBV20-1 and TRBJ2-7; D could derive from TRBD1 or TRBD2 (5 bases each). CDR3 size: 15 residues. V was clipped by 0 bases and J by 3 bases, with 15 bases between them. CDR1 and CDR2 from the germline V gene are DFQATT and SNEGSKA (reference sequence). The CDR3: CSARDWQGEIYEQYF. Written as DNA, the CDR3 is TGCAGTGCTAGAGATTGGCAGGGAGAGATCTACGAGCAGTACTTC.

Many counts were recorded for this clonotype. The V call is TRBV19, the J call TRBJ1-1; maybe TRBD1 (6 bases). The CDR3 loop spans 15 amino acids. Germline-derived CDR1 and CDR2 are LNHDA and SQIVND (reference sequence). V was shortened by 5 bases and J by 1 base, with 14 bases between the two germline ends. DNA for the CDR3: TGTGCCAGTAGTTCACAATACAGGGAGAACACTGAAGCTTTCTTT. As protein: CASSSQYRENTEAFF.

This clonotype was recorded many times. The chain joins TRBV19 to TRBJ1-2; 8 bases agree with TRBD1. CDR1 is LNHDA and CDR2 is SQIVND in the germline V gene (reference sequence). This CDR3 is 14 amino acids long. The trim removed 2 bases at V and 8 bases at J, leaving 7 bases unmatched. The CDR3 nucleotides are TGTGCCAGTAGTATATTCCGGACAGGGCCCGGCTACACCTTC. It codes for CASSIFRTGPGYTF. Full variable domain (remainder filled in from reference TRBV19 and TRBJ1-2): DGGITQSPKYLFRKEGQNVTLSCEQNLNHDAMYWYRQDPGQGLRLIYYSQIVNDFQKGDIAEGYSVSREKKESFPLTVTSAQKNPTAFYLCASSIFRTGPGYTFGSGTRLTVV.

This clonotype was detected ten times or more. The chain recombines TRBV7-3 with TRBJ1-1; D is undetermined. The CDR3 is 14 amino acids. Germline V gene data show CDR1 as SGHTA and CDR2 as FQGTGA. V shed 1 base and J shed 1 base, with 7 bases lying between them. The CDR3 protein is CASSLKSPNTEAFF. DNA for the CDR3: TGTGCCAGCAGCTTAAAGTCACCGAACACTGAAGCTTTCTTT.

This clonotype was counted ten times or more. The chain links TRBV12-3 or TRBV12-4 to TRBJ2-3; 7 positions agree with TRBD2. The CDR3 is 13 amino acids. J lost 4 bases, V lost 7 bases, and 5 bases had no gene match. Here the CDR3 reads CASTRDYPDTQYF. In nucleotides, the CDR3 is TGTGCCAGCACCCGGGACTACCCAGATACGCAGTATTTT.

The genes are TRBV28 and TRBJ2-7; D unclear. Germline values: CDR1 MDHEN, CDR2 SYDVKM. The CDR3 covers 17 residues. V was shortened by 2 bases and J by 2 bases, with 19 bases between the two germline ends. CDR3 residues: CASSLDVGQLETYEQYF. CDR3 sequence (DNA): TGTGCCAGCAGTTTAGACGTCGGGCAGTTAGAAACCTACGAGCAGTACTTC.

A word on this clonotype: This likely traces to a read error, being one base from a far larger clone. This chain joins TRBV18 and TRBJ2-7; D may be TRBD1 (5 bases). This CDR3 has 15 amino acids. The ends were cut back, 2 bases at V and 7 bases at J, with 18 bases in the middle. CDR1 is KGHSH, CDR2 LQKENI, per germline. CDR3: CASSPAQRQGNEQYF. The DNA of the CDR3 is TGTGCCAGCTCACCAGCCCAAAGGCAGGGCAATGAGCAGTACTTC.

Note on this clonotype: This probably arose from a read error, given a far larger clone one base away. This rearrangement joins TRBV28 to TRBJ2-1; 12 bases fit TRBD2. In germline, CDR1 is MDHEN, CDR2 SYDVKM. V was clipped by 6 bases and J by 10 bases; unmatched bases: 10. This CDR3 is 15 amino acids long. CDR3 bases: TGTGCCAGCAGCCGGACTAGCGGGGATCGTTACGAGCAGTTCTTC. Protein sequence: CASSRTSGDRYEQFF.

This clonotype is termed medium-sized. The chain links TRBV5-1 to TRBJ2-1, with D perhaps matching TRBD2 (5 bases). Germline CDR1 reads SGHRS; CDR2 reads YFSETQ. CDR3 length: 15 amino acids. V lost 0 bases and J lost 3, with 10 bases in between. In DNA, the CDR3 is TGCGCCAGCAGCTTGGAGAGGGCCGACTACAATGAGCAGTTCTTC. Amino acids: CASSLERADYNEQFF.

The rearrangement links TRBV7-9 to TRBJ2-1; perhaps TRBD2 as D (6 bases). Germline CDR1 reads SEHNR; CDR2 reads FQNEAQ (reference sequence). Trimming took off 5 bases at V and 2 bases at J, with 16 bases between the two ends. This CDR3 region has 16 residues. The DNA of the CDR3 is TGTGCCAGCAGCGGCGACTGGCGGGGCCCCTACAATGAGCAGTTCTTC. This sequence encodes CASSGDWRGPYNEQFF.

The chain links TRBV20-1 to TRBJ2-5; TRBD1 might be the D (5 bases). V dropped 6 bases and J dropped 2 bases, with 10 bases sitting between them. CDR3 length equals 12 residues. Germline CDR1 is DFQATT and CDR2 is SNEGSKA (reference sequence). This chain's CDR3 is CSASRVQETQYF. CDR3 coding DNA: TGCAGTGCCAGCAGGGTTCAAGAGACCCAGTACTTC.